Each of the 20 T cell receptor beta chains below was sequenced from the same sample in a study of CD8 T cells in Susac syndrome. An amount of RNA that ranged from roughly 0.45 to 1 ug was reverse transcribed with random hexamers. TCRdb recomputed calls from the immunoSEQ multiplex PCR reads with MiXCR, one row per CDR3 protein. The sample includes 150,000 to 200,000 distinct CDR3 sequences, 93% of them seen just once. The sequenced material came from CD4+ T cells from PBMCs. These TCRs come from a human donor with multiple sclerosis.

The rearrangement uses TRBV20-1 and TRBJ2-5; TRBD2 aligns across 9 bases. V lost 6 bases, J lost 9 bases, and 11 bases stayed unmatched. The CDR3 runs to 13 residues. Per germline, CDR1 DFQATT and CDR2 SNEGSKA (reference sequence). CDR3 sequence reads: CSAPGLAHGAQYF. CDR3 coding DNA: TGCAGTGCACCGGGACTAGCTCATGGGGCCCAGTACTTC.

J is TRBJ1-5 and V is TRBV28; no definite D call. The germline V gene has CDR1 MDHEN and CDR2 SYDVKM. V was trimmed by 4 bases and J by 3 bases, leaving 7 bases between them. This CDR3 is 13 amino acids long. Here the CDR3 reads CASSSQVNQPQHF. CDR3 coding DNA: TGTGCCAGCAGTTCCCAGGTCAATCAGCCCCAGCATTTT. The full variable domain, with the rest looked up from reference TRBV28 and TRBJ1-5, is DVKVTQSSRYLVKRTGEKVFLECVQDMDHENMFWYRQDPGLGLRLIYFSYDVKMKEKGDIPEGYSVSREKKERFSLILESASTNQTSMYLCASSSQVNQPQHFGDGTRLSIL.

The rearrangement links TRBV20-1 to TRBJ2-2, with D perhaps matching TRBD1 or TRBD2 (5 bases each). The CDR3 totals 13 residues. Germline loops: CDR1 DFQATT, CDR2 SNEGSKA (reference sequence). The CDR3 DNA is TGCAGCGTCGAGGGACCGAACACCGGGGAGCTGTTTTTT. It is translated as CSVEGPNTGELFF.

The J gene is TRBJ1-2, the V gene TRBV19; D unresolved. CDR3 length equals 16 residues. Germline CDR1 LNHDA, CDR2 SQIVND (reference sequence). The V end lost 7 bases, the J end lost 5 bases, and 23 bases lay between the germline ends. The CDR3 loop reads CASTASGVAVEYGYTF. In DNA form, the CDR3 reads TGTGCCAGTACGGCCAGTGGGGTGGCGGTAGAATATGGCTACACCTTC.

The chain is built from TRBV12-3 or TRBV12-4 and TRBJ2-7, with a weak D call TRBD1 (5 bases). CDR3 size: 11 residues. V shed 5 bases and J shed 5 bases, with 7 bases lying between them. The CDR3 region has the DNA TGTGCCAGCAGTCAGGGCCACGAGCAGTACTTC. It is translated as CASSQGHEQYF.

The CDR3 loop is CSASKTGDEQFF. The CDR3 region has the DNA TGCAGTGCTAGTAAAACAGGGGATGAGCAGTTCTTC. V usage is TRBV20-1 and J usage is TRBJ2-1; 7 bases agree with TRBD1. The CDR3 loop spans 12 amino acids. J gave up 8 bases and V 3 bases, and 4 bases lay outside the gene matches. The V gene's germline CDR1 is DFQATT and CDR2 SNEGSKA (reference sequence).

The J gene is TRBJ2-1, the V gene TRBV24-1; 8 nucleotides line up with TRBD1. CDR3 length: 13 residues. The V and J ends lost 5 bases and 8 bases, in that order; junction bases with no gene match: 4. Germline V gene sequence: CDR1 KGHDR, CDR2 SFDVKD. CDR3 residues: CATSGTGIDEQFF. The CDR3 DNA reads as TGTGCCACCAGTGGGACAGGGATCGATGAGCAGTTCTTC.

The count of this clonotype is one. The CDR3 region is CASGRSYEQYF. The CDR3 coding sequence is TGTGCCAGCGGAAGGTCCTACGAGCAGTACTTC. The chain combines TRBV28 with TRBJ2-7; D gene uncertain. Between the trimmed V and J ends, which lost 8 bases and 1 base, there was a span of 6 bases. Germline CDR1 reads MDHEN; CDR2 reads SYDVKM. The CDR3 extends over 11 amino acids.

The chain links TRBV6-1 to TRBJ1-5; D perhaps matches TRBD1 (6 bases). The CDR3 spans 15 residues. Germline lookup yields CDR1 MNHNS and CDR2 SASEGT. Trimming removed 6 bases at V and 0 bases at J, with 12 bases between. In nucleotides, the CDR3 is TGTGCCAGCAGCGGCGGACAGCATAGCAATCAGCCCCAGCATTTT. Translating it yields CASSGGQHSNQPQHF.

V is TRBV2 and J is TRBJ2-3, with 8 positions matching TRBD2. Germline-derived CDR1 and CDR2 are SNHLY and FYNNEI. J gave up 5 bases and V 8 bases, and 9 bases lay outside the gene matches. The CDR3 is made up of 14 amino acids. The CDR3 nucleotides read TGTGCCAGCTGCCGTAGCGGGGAGATAGATACGCAGTATTTT. Amino acid sequence: CASCRSGEIDTQYF.

The J gene is TRBJ2-5, the V gene TRBV24-1, with 7 bases lining up with TRBD2. The V and J ends lost 0 bases and 5 bases, in that order; junction bases with no gene match: 5. CDR3 length equals 15 residues. Germline V gene data show CDR1 as KGHDR and CDR2 as SFDVKD. CDR3 sequence (DNA): TGTGCCACCAGTGATTTGTCTAGCGGCTGGGAGACCCAGTACTTC. This translates into CATSDLSSGWETQYF.

The V call is TRBV7-9, the J call TRBJ2-1; perhaps TRBD2 as D (5 bases). The V end lost 5 bases, the J end lost 0 bases, and 14 bases lay between the germline ends. The germline CDR1 and CDR2 sequences are SEHNR and FQNEAQ (reference sequence). The CDR3 is 16 residues long. This chain's CDR3 is CASSPWTGSSYNEQFF. CDR3 DNA: TGTGCCAGCAGCCCCTGGACTGGGAGCTCCTACAATGAGCAGTTCTTC.

The chain uses TRBV3-1 and TRBJ2-3, with no clear D. Germline V lookup: CDR1 LGHDT, CDR2 YNNKEL (reference sequence). The CDR3 is 12 amino acids. Trimming shortened V by 1 base and J by 4 bases, and 3 bases separated the two germline ends. CDR3 residues: CASSQGPDTQYF. The DNA of the CDR3 is TGTGCCAGCAGCCAAGGGCCAGATACGCAGTATTTT.

The chain is built from TRBV2 and TRBJ2-3, with 11 bases fitting TRBD2. Germline V gene lookup returns CDR1 SNHLY and CDR2 FYNNEI. Losses at the gene ends were 2 bases for V and 4 bases for J; bases not matched to a gene: 8. CDR3 size: 17 residues. The CDR3 DNA reads as TGTGCCAGCAGTGAACTCCTAGCGGGGGGCATTTCAGATACGCAGTATTTT. Protein: CASSELLAGGISDTQYF.

This clonotype has a handful of counts. The chain links TRBV13 to TRBJ2-3; the D is unclear. Germline CDR1 is PRHDT and CDR2 is FYEKMQ (reference sequence). Trimming left V 5 bases short and J 3 bases short, with 15 bases between. The CDR3 has 15 residues. CDR3: CASSGRPPATDTQYF. The CDR3 DNA reads TGTGCCAGCAGCGGACGACCGCCGGCAACAGATACGCAGTATTTT.

This chain connects TRBV5-1 to TRBJ1-2; 9 bases are a match to TRBD1. CDR3 length: 14 residues. Germline V gene lookup returns CDR1 SGHRS and CDR2 YFSETQ. V gave up 0 bases and J gave up 7 bases; unmatched junction bases: 4. The CDR3 here is CASSLEGQGSGYTF. The CDR3 nucleotides read TGCGCCAGCAGCTTGGAGGGACAGGGATCTGGCTACACCTTC.

The chain combines TRBV28 with TRBJ1-5; D call uncertain. The CDR3 length is 14 residues. V was cut by 4 bases and J by 2 bases, with 9 bases left in between. CDR1 is MDHEN, CDR2 SYDVKM, per germline. CDR3 amino acids: CASSSHGGNQPQHF. The CDR3 DNA is TGTGCCAGCAGTTCTCATGGGGGCAATCAGCCCCAGCATTTT.

The chain uses TRBV7-9 and TRBJ2-7; the D is unclear. The germline V gene encodes CDR1 SEHNR and CDR2 FQNEAQ (reference sequence). Trimming pared 3 bases from V and 8 bases from J, leaving 11 bases between. The CDR3 extends over 12 amino acids. The CDR3 here is CASSFSEAQQYF. The DNA for the CDR3 is TGTGCCAGCAGCTTCTCAGAAGCTCAGCAGTACTTC.

CDR3 in amino acids: CATSDPGTGGETQYF. The CDR3 DNA follows: TGTGCCACCAGTGACCCCGGGACTGGGGGAGAGACCCAGTACTTC. The chain couples TRBV24-1 to TRBJ2-5; possibly TRBD2 for D (6 bases). The germline gives CDR1 KGHDR, CDR2 SFDVKD. This CDR3 has 15 amino acids. Trimming took 4 bases from V and 4 from J, leaving 15 bases between them.

This chain uses TRBV20-1 with TRBJ2-5; TRBD2 aligns across 10 bases. This CDR3 contains 13 residues. The V gene end was trimmed by 2 bases and the J gene end by 5 bases; junction bases not matched to a gene: 2. The germline CDR1 and CDR2 sequences are DFQATT and SNEGSKA (reference sequence). CDR3 coding DNA: TGCAGTGCTAGAACTAGCGGGATGGAGACCCAGTACTTC. Translated, it gives CSARTSGMETQYF.